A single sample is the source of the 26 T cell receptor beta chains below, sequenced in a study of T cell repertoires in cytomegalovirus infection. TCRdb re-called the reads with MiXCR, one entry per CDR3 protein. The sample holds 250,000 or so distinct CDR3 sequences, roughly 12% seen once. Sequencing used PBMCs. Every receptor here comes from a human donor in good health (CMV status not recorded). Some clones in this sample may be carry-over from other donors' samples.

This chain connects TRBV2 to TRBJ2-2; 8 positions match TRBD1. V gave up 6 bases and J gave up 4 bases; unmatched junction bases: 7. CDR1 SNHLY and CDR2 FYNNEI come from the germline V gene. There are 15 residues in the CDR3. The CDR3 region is CASSQDRARTGELFF. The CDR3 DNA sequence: TGTGCCAGCAGCCAGGACAGGGCGCGCACCGGGGAGCTGTTTTTT.

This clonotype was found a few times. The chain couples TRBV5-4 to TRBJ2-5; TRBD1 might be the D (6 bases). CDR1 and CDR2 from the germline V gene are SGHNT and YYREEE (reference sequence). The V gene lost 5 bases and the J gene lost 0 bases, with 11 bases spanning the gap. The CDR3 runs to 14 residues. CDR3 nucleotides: TGTGCCAGCAGTATAGGGGGAAACCAAGAGACCCAGTACTTC. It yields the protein CASSIGGNQETQYF.

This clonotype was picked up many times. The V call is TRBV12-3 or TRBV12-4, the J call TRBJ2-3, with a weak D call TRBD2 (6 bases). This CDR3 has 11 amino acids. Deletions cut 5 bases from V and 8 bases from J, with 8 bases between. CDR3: CASSPGVTQYF. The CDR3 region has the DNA TGTGCCAGCAGTCCGGGGGTTACGCAGTATTTT.

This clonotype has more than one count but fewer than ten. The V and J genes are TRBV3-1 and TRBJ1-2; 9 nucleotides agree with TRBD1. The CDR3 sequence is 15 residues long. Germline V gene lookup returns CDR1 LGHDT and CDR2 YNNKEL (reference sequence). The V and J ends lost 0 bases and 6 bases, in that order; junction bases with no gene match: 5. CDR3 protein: CASSQDTGQGNGYTF. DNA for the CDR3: TGTGCCAGCAGCCAAGACACGGGACAGGGTAATGGCTACACCTTC.

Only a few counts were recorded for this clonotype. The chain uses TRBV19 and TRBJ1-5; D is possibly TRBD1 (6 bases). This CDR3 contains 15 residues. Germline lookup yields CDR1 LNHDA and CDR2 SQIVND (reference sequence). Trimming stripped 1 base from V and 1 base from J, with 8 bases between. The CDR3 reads CASSIVGQSNQPQHF. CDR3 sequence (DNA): TGTGCCAGTAGTATAGTCGGACAGAGCAATCAGCCCCAGCATTTT.

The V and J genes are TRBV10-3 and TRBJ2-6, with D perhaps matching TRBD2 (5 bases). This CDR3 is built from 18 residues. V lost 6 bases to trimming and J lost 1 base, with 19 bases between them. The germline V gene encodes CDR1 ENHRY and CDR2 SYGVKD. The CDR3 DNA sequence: TGTGCCATCAGAGCGGACCAGGCGGTCACATCTGGGGCCAACGTCCTGACTTTC. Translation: CAIRADQAVTSGANVLTF.

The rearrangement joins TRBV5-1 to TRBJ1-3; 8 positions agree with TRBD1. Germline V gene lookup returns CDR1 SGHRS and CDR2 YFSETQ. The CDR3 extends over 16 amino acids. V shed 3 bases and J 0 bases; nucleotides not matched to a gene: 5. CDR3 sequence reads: CASSSRDRISGNTIYF. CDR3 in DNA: TGCGCCAGCAGCTCCCGGGACAGGATCTCTGGAAACACCATATATTTT.

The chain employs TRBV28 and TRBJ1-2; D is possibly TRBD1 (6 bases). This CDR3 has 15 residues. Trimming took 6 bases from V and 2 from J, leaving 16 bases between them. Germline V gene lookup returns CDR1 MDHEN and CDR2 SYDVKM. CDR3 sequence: CASRTRRGLNYGYTF. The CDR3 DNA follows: TGTGCCAGCAGAACGCGCAGGGGATTAAACTATGGCTACACCTTC.

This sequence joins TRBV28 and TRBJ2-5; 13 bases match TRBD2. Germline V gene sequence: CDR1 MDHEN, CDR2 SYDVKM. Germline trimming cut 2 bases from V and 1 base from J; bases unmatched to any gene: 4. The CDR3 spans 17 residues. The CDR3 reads CASSLPWTSGGQETQYF. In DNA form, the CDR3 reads TGTGCCAGCAGTTTACCCTGGACTAGCGGGGGCCAAGAGACCCAGTACTTC. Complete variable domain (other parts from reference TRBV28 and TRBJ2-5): DVKVTQSSRYLVKRTGEKVFLECVQDMDHENMFWYRQDPGLGLRLIYFSYDVKMKEKGDIPEGYSVSREKKERFSLILESASTNQTSMYLCASSLPWTSGGQETQYFGPGTRLLVL.

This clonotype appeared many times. The CDR3 nucleotides are TGTGCCAGCAGTTGGGCTAGCGGGAGCTACGAGCAGTACTTC. Translation gives CASSWASGSYEQYF. This chain uses TRBV6-2 or TRBV6-3 with TRBJ2-7; TRBD2 matches 10 bases. The CDR3 has 14 amino acids. The germline CDR1 and CDR2 sequences are MNHEY and SVGEGT. J was trimmed by 3 bases and V by 4 bases; bases with no gene match: 3.

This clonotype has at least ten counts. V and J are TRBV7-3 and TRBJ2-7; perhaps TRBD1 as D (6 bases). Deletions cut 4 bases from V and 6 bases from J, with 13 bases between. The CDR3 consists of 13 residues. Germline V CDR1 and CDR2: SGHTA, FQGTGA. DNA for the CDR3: TGTGCCAGCAGCTCAGGGGTGACCGGCGAGCAGTACTTC. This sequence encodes CASSSGVTGEQYF.

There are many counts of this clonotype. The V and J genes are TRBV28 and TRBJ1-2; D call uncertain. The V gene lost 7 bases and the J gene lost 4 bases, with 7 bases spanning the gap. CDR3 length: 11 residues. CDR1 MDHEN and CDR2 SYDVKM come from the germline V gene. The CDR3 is CASKAGYGYTF. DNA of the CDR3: TGTGCCAGCAAGGCGGGCTATGGCTACACCTTC.

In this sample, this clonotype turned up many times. CDR3 nucleotide sequence: TGTGCCAGCACCGCGGTGAATGGCTACACCTTC. It is translated as CASTAVNGYTF. The V and J genes are TRBV7-2 and TRBJ1-2; D call uncertain. Per germline, CDR1 SGHTA and CDR2 FQGNSA. The CDR3 has 11 residues. V dropped 7 bases and J dropped 6 bases, with 9 bases sitting between them.

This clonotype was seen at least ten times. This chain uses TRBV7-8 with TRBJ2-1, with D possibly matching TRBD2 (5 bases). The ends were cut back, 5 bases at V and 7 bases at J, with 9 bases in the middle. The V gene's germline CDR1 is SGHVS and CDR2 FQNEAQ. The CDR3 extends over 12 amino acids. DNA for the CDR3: TGTGCCAGCAGCCGCACGGGGAATGAGCAGTTCTTC. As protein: CASSRTGNEQFF.

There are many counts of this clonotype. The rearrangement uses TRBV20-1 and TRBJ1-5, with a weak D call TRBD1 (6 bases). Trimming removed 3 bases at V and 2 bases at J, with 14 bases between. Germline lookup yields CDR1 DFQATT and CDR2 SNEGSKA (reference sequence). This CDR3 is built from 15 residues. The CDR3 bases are TGCAGTGCTAGTCAGGGGACAATGCGCAATCAGCCCCAGCATTTT. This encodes CSASQGTMRNQPQHF.

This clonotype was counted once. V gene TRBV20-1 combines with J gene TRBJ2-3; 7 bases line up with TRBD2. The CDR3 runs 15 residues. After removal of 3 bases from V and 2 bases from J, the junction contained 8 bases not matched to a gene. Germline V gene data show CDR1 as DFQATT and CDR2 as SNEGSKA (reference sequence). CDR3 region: CSARTSPSLTDTQYF. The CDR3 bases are TGCAGTGCTAGGACTAGCCCCAGCCTCACAGATACGCAGTATTTT.

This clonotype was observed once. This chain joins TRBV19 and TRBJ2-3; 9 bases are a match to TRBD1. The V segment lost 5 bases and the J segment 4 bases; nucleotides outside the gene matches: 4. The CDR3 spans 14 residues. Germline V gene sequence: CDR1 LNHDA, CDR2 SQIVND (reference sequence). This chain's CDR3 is CASSSGTGPDTQYF. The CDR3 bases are TGTGCCAGTAGTTCAGGGACAGGGCCAGATACGCAGTATTTT.

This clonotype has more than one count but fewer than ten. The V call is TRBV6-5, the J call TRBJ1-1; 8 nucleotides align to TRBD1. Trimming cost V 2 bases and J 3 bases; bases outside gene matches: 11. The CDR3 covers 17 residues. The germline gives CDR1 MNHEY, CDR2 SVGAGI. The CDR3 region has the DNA TGTGCCAGCAGTTACGAATGGACAGGGACCTTACACACTGAAGCTTTCTTT. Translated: CASSYEWTGTLHTEAFF.

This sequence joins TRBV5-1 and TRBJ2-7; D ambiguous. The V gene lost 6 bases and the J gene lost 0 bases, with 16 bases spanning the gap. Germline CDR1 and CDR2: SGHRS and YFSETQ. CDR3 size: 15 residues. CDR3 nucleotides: TGCGCCAGCACCCCTTTTGACACCAGCTCCTACGAGCAGTACTTC. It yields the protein CASTPFDTSSYEQYF.

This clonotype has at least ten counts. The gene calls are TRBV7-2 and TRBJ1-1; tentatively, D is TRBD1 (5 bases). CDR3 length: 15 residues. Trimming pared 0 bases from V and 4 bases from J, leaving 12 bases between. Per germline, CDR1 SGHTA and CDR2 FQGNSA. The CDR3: CASSLAWGGSTEAFF. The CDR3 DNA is TGTGCCAGCAGCTTAGCTTGGGGGGGATCCACTGAAGCTTTCTTT.

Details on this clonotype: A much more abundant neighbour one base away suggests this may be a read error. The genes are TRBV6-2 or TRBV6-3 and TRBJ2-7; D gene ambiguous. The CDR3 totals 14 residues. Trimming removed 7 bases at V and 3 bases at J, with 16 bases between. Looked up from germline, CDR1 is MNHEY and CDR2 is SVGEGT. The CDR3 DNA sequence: TGTGCCAGCATGGCTGCCGTCCTTGTCTACGAGCAGTACTTC. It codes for CASMAAVLVYEQYF.

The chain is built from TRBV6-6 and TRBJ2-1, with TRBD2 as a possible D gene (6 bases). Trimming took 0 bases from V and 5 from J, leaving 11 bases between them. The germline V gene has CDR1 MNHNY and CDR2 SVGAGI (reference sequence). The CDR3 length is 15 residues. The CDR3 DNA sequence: TGTGCCAGCAGTTACTCCGGGACTCCGCACAATGAGCAGTTCTTC. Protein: CASSYSGTPHNEQFF.

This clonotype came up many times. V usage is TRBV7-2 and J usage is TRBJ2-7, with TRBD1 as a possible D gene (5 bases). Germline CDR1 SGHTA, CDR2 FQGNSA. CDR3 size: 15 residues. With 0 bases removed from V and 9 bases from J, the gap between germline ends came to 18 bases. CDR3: CASSLAVASLRGQYF. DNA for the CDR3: TGTGCCAGCAGCTTAGCAGTTGCGAGTTTAAGGGGGCAGTACTTC.

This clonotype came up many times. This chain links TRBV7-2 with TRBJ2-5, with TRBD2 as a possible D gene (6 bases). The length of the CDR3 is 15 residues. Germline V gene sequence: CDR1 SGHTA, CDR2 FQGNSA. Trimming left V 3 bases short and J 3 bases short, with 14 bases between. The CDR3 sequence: CASSFNGGGEETQYF. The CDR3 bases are TGTGCCAGCAGCTTCAACGGGGGAGGAGAAGAGACCCAGTACTTC.

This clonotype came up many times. This chain's CDR3 is CAISEKQGAQFSNQPQHF. As DNA, the CDR3 is TGTGCCATCAGTGAGAAACAGGGGGCACAGTTCAGCAATCAGCCCCAGCATTTT. The chain has TRBV10-3 and TRBJ1-5; 9 bases are shared with TRBD1. J gave up 1 base and V 2 bases, and 9 bases lay outside the gene matches. Germline V gene sequence: CDR1 ENHRY, CDR2 SYGVKD. This CDR3 has 18 amino acids.

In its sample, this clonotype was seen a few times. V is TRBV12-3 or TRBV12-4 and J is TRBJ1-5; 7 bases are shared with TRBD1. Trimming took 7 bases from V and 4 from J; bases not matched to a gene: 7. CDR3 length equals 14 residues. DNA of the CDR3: TGTGCCAGCACCGCCCAGGGGGGAAATCAGCCCCAGCATTTT. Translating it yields CASTAQGGNQPQHF.